The T cell receptor beta chain under discussion was sequenced for a study of radiation and T cells in renal cell carcinoma. This clone is classed as medium-sized (0.01 to 0.1%). Its target is not known. Assay used: immunoSEQ multiplex PCR; TCRdb lists only in-frame clones, some missing. The sample carries approximately 14,000 clones, around 50% recorded once. V shed 4 bases and J shed 4 bases, with 10 bases lying between them. Germline loops: CDR1 MGHDK, CDR2 SYGVNS. The CDR3 sequence is 13 residues long. The sample's treatment: treatment-naive control, cytoreductive nephrectomy. Treatment-naive patients without radiation supplied the control tumors at nephrectomy. The patient's renal cell carcinoma had clear cell pathology. Overall study findings and caveats: Top 100 clonotypes averaged approximately 50% in irradiated versus around 40% in nephrectomy-only tumors.

This TCR derives from a man aged 45 to 65 with renal cell carcinoma. Sequences were derived from tumor tissue, sampled from a patient whose treatment was nephrectomy without radiotherapy. The chain is built from TRBV25-1 and TRBJ1-1; no definite D call. The CDR3 sequence is CASSVRGGTEAFF. The CDR3, as DNA: TGTGCCAGCAGTGTTCGGGGTGGCACTGAAGCTTTCTTT.